The present T cell receptor beta chain was sequenced within a study of T-cell memory formation after mild COVID-19. TCRdb fed the 5' RACE reads into MiXCR, producing one record per CDR3 protein. Among 350,000 to 400,000 distinct CDR3 sequences listed, under 25% were seen once. As to this clonotype: Its antigen is currently unknown.

General study results and limits: Prior to infection, memory already included some responding clones, suggesting cross-reactive memory joined. Contracting clones from day 15 to 85 showed balanced CD4/CD8; later expanders favored CD4+.

Trimming removed 1 base at V and 3 bases at J, with 7 bases between. The germline gives CDR1 SGHTA, CDR2 FQGNSA. This CDR3 has 13 residues. The genes are TRBV7-2 and TRBJ2-7; D remains unclear. The sequencing sample was made of PBMCs or a T cell subset sorted from them (not recorded which). This TCR derives from an adult woman who had mild COVID-19 (a few samples of this study predate the infection). Cell type and time point are not known. CDR3 DNA sequence: TGTGCCAGCAGCTTAGGCCCGGGCTACGAGCAGTACTTC. Its protein product is CASSLGPGYEQYF.